This T cell receptor beta chain emerged from a study of T cells in Graves' hyperthyroidism and ophthalmopathy. Amplification yielded TCR beta CDR3 regions, with RNA transcripts as the source. TCR CDR3 underwent first-round RT-PCR with the HTBI primer set. TCRdb reprocessed the multiplex PCR reads via MiXCR and lists one record per CDR3 protein. This sample carries a few hundred thousand distinct CDR3 sequences, 15% to 17% of them seen once, and the ten largest clones take under 7.5%. In its sample, this clonotype was seen many times. The CDR3 spans 14 residues. The V segment lost 4 bases and the J segment 4 bases; nucleotides outside the gene matches: 4. The germline CDR1 and CDR2 sequences are MDHEN and SYDVKM.

This clonotype originated in a woman between 25 and 40 years old with Graves' hyperthyroidism. Source material: blood. The J gene is TRBJ1-5, the V gene TRBV28, with 7 nucleotides matching TRBD1. The CDR3 DNA reads TGTGCCAGCAGTTCTCCGGGACAGAATCAGCCCCAGCATTTT. Translated: CASSSPGQNQPQHF.